Sequencing of this T cell receptor beta chain was carried out in a study of blood T cells in healthy people across ages. In the case of this clonotype: No antigen is known for it.

Per germline, CDR1 SGHRS and CDR2 YFSETQ. The CDR3 is 15 amino acids. V lost 4 bases to trimming and J lost 2 bases; unmatched junction nucleotides: 4. Study results and caveats: Naive T cell percentage showed a strong correlation with TCR beta diversity.

With a J-beta primer mix and a sample-barcoded 5' primer, a second PCR ran about 6 to 11 cycles. Each CDR3 protein is one row after TCRdb ran MiXCR on the 5' RACE reads. The table has roughly 1 million distinct CDR3 sequences, roughly a quarter seen once. The same data also went into a second study, on T cells of mothers and their children. That work adds: Each mother yielded more than 9.5 million TCR beta CDR3 reads. Each child yielded approximately 3 million reads.

This sequence joins TRBV5-1 and TRBJ2-3; 10 nucleotides align to TRBD2. The clonotype comes from a girl aged 2-9 years in good health. Sequenced: blood. CDR3 loop: CASSTGLADTDTQYF. CDR3 bases: TGCGCCAGCAGCACCGGACTAGCGGACACAGATACGCAGTATTTT.